This T cell receptor (beta chain) was captured by sequencing in a study of PD-1 blockade in classical Hodgkin lymphoma (dated by TCRdb to about 2020). At the level of the whole study: Nivolumab dosing was 3 mg/kg intravenously every 2 weeks, continuing until either disease progression or unacceptable toxicity. A peripheral blood immune signature of response to PD-1 blockade in classical Hodgkin lymphoma was defined using TCR beta sequencing and CyTOF. The paper as a whole reports these results and caveats: Baseline diversity similar to that of newly diagnosed patients was observed in trial patients achieving complete response, whereas significantly lower diversity was observed in partial responders and progressors. CD4+ but not CD8+ TCR diversity rose significantly by C4D1 (p=0.0027 vs p=0.16), most apparent in complete responders (p=0.02). The study was restricted to a single clinical trial cohort, and the causes of repertoire differences, possibly disease activity or prior therapy, were left undefined. Baseline TCR diversity was reported as lower in newly diagnosed patients than in healthy donors, and lower still in relapsed/refractory patients. Lower diversity was observed in patients in whom nivolumab was started less than 1 year after ASCT, and these patients were excluded from later analyses so that confounding by immune reconstitution would be avoided.

Per the publication, the time point label means: cycle 2 day 1 (C2D1) of nivolumab. Every trial patient had relapsed after autologous stem cell transplantation, and cohorts A, B and C differed in prior brentuximab vedotin exposure. The trial cohort included 50 to 70 patients with relapsed/refractory classical Hodgkin lymphoma, and each patient had a best overall response of complete response, partial response or progressive disease. In the multi-cohort phase II CheckMate 205 trial, trial patients received single-agent nivolumab. An independent review committee assessed best overall response using the 2007 International Working Group response criteria. Trial PBMCs were obtained immediately prior to nivolumab initiation (C1D1) and on therapy at cycle 2 day 1 and cycle 4 day 1. Peripheral blood was collected in 8 mL Vacutainer Cell Preparation Tubes, from which PBMCs were isolated by centrifugation and then cryopreserved.

The Qiagen DNeasy kit was used to extract genomic DNA from unsorted PBMCs and from the negatively selected CD4+ and CD8+ fractions. Using primers that anneal to V and J segments, immunoSEQ multiplex PCR amplified the TCR beta CDR3 regions. Amplification bias was minimized using a synthetic immune receptor repertoire, and residual bias was removed computationally after sequencing. The authors processed their data as follows. Custom Python scripts were used to quantify repertoire diversity as the Shannon entropy index. The unsorted, CD4+ and CD8+ repertoires were each analyzed separately, with the exception of combined analyses, where CD4+ and CD8+ sequences were merged in silico. A clone was considered expanded if an increase in frequency of at least 2-fold after treatment relative to C1D1 was found, and a pseudocount of 0.5 was applied to clones undetected at baseline. Singleton clones were defined as clones with 0 or 1 copy at C1D1, and non-singleton clones were defined as clones with 2 or more copies. Clones expanded in unsorted samples were annotated as CD4+, CD8+ or unknown by matching protein sequences in sorted samples from the same patient. Wilcoxon tests on paired samples were used to test diversity changes from C1D1 to C4D1. The source is immuneACCESS, and TCRdb retained only in-frame sequences with V and J called. Part of the clones is not carried over; for the studies checked, unresolved V genes explain less than half of this, and the remainder is unexplained. D and trimming come from the DNA, and the V and J calls and clone size come from that table. In this sample the table shows 45,000 to 65,000 clones, over 60% of which occur a single time. The ten biggest clones cover approximately 16% of the sample.

For this clone: Its specific antigen is unknown. Base-call qualities are not available, and no considerably larger clone is one nucleotide away.

V and J are truncated by 3 bases and 5 bases respectively, leaving an intervening sequence of 17 bases. Reading the germline V gene gives CDR1 MDHEN and CDR2 SYDVKM. The CDR3 holds 15 amino acids from the cysteine to the phenylalanine. Only the CDR3 part of the read is kept: 45 bases, read in frame from the first base. Sequencing used peripheral blood mononuclear cells (PBMCs), obtained before the second cycle of nivolumab. Recombination joined TRBV28 with TRBJ2-7; the D gene identity is not certain. The sequence was obtained from a human donor with classical Hodgkin lymphoma. The nucleotide sequence is TGTGCCAGCAGTTTCCCCTCTGTTGTGGGAAACGAGCAGTACTTC. This sequence encodes CASSFPSVVGNEQYF.